The rows below give T cell receptor beta chains drawn from one sample of a study of blood T cell repertoires in COVID-19. Clones were sequenced by immunoSEQ multiplex PCR, and TCRdb holds only the in-frame ones, with some missing. This sample carries 90,000 to 150,000 clones, approximately 90% of them seen once, and the ten largest clones take roughly 2.1%. What was sequenced was peripheral blood. The receptors shown here come from a woman aged 50 to 65 with acute or convalescent COVID-19. Each CDR3 is given with its conserved first and last residue. A D gene is named only where the DNA matches it firmly. The listing skips clone size in some rows; elsewhere it reads once, few, many or a size class.

size | J | length | V | D | CDR3 | DNA
NA | TRBJ2-3 | 13 | TRBV6-6 | NA | CASSYLATDTQYF | TGTGCCAGCAGTTACCTAGCCACAGATACGCAGTATTTT
NA | TRBJ1-2 | 15 | TRBV7-2 | TRBD1 | CASSSRTGSDYGYTF | TGTGCCAGCAGCTCCCGGACAGGGAGTGACTATGGCTACACCTTC
NA | TRBJ2-7 | 15 | TRBV4-3 | NA | CASSQGTDSSYEQYF | TGCGCCAGCAGCCAGGGAACGGACTCTTCCTACGAGCAGTACTTC
NA | TRBJ1-5 | 14 | TRBV10-3 | NA | CAISDRGDNQPQHF | TGTGCCATCAGTGACAGGGGCGACAATCAGCCCCAGCATTTT
few | TRBJ2-3 | 17 | TRBV11-2 | NA | CASYNGGRPTSTDTQYF | TGTGCCAGCTATAACGGGGGACGGCCGACTAGCACAGATACGCAGTATTTT
NA | TRBJ2-1 | 12 | TRBV9 | NA | CASSDSPTEQFF | TGTGCCAGCAGCGACTCCCCAACTGAGCAGTTCTTC
NA | TRBJ1-1 | 14 | TRBV25-1 | NA | CASSEYLTPGKAFF | TGTGCCAGCAGTGAATATTTGACGCCAGGGAAAGCTTTCTTT
NA | TRBJ2-7 | 14 | TRBV7-9 | NA | CASSLGRESYEQYF | TGTGCCAGCAGCTTAGGACGGGAATCCTACGAGCAGTACTTC
NA | TRBJ1-2 | 12 | TRBV6-5 | NA | CASSSSSKGYTF | TGTGCCAGCAGTTCCTCCTCTAAAGGCTACACCTTC
NA | TRBJ2-3 | 11 | TRBV24-1 | NA | CATSNGDTQYF | TGTGCCACCAGCAACGGGGATACGCAGTATTTT
few | TRBJ1-3 | 15 | TRBV9 | NA | CASSVGASSGNTIYF | TGTGCCAGCAGCGTAGGGGCGAGCTCTGGAAACACCATATATTTT
NA | TRBJ1-5 | 14 | TRBV15 | NA | CATSLQGSNQPQHF | TGTGCCACCAGCCTCCAGGGTAGCAATCAGCCCCAGCATTTT
NA | TRBJ2-5 | 13 | TRBV19 | NA | CASSPRRYETQYF | TGTGCCAGTAGCCCTAGGCGGTACGAGACCCAGTACTTC
NA | TRBJ2-5 | 19 | TRBV11-3 | TRBD2 | CASSFGLAGGRRVGETQYF | TGTGCCAGCAGCTTCGGACTAGCGGGGGGTAGGCGTGTTGGAGAGACCCAGTACTTC
NA | TRBJ2-7 | 15 | TRBV18 | TRBD2 | CASSRRTSGVYEQYF | TGTGCCAGCTCCCGGAGGACTAGCGGAGTTTACGAGCAGTACTTC
NA | TRBJ1-3 | 14 | TRBV19 | NA | CASSTGFSGNTIYF | TGTGCCAGTAGTACAGGGTTCTCTGGAAACACCATATATTTT
NA | TRBJ2-3 | 13 | TRBV24-1 | TRBD2 | CATASGDTDTQYF | TGTGCCACCGCTAGCGGGGATACAGATACGCAGTATTTT
NA | TRBJ2-5 | 12 | TRBV2 | TRBD2 | CASQAGRETQYF | TGTGCCAGCCAAGCGGGGCGGGAGACCCAGTACTTC
NA | TRBJ1-1 | 13 | TRBV30 | NA | CAWSPGGDTEAFF | TGTGCCTGGAGCCCCGGGGGGGACACTGAAGCTTTCTTT
once | TRBJ2-3 | 16 | TRBV5-4 | TRBD2 | CASSKGLAGAADTQYF | TGTGCCAGCAGCAAAGGACTAGCGGGAGCGGCAGATACGCAGTATTTT
NA | TRBJ1-1 | 13 | TRBV5-1 | NA | CASSYRVNTEAFF | TGCGCCAGCAGTTACAGGGTGAACACTGAAGCTTTCTTT
NA | TRBJ1-2 | 15 | TRBV7-9 | TRBD1 | CASSDRDRANYGYTF | TGTGCCAGCAGCGATCGGGACAGGGCTAACTATGGCTACACCTTC
NA | TRBJ2-3 | 17 | TRBV7-2 | TRBD1 | CASSTPGQGDNTDTQYF | TGTGCCAGCAGCACGCCGGGACAGGGTGATAACACAGATACGCAGTATTTT